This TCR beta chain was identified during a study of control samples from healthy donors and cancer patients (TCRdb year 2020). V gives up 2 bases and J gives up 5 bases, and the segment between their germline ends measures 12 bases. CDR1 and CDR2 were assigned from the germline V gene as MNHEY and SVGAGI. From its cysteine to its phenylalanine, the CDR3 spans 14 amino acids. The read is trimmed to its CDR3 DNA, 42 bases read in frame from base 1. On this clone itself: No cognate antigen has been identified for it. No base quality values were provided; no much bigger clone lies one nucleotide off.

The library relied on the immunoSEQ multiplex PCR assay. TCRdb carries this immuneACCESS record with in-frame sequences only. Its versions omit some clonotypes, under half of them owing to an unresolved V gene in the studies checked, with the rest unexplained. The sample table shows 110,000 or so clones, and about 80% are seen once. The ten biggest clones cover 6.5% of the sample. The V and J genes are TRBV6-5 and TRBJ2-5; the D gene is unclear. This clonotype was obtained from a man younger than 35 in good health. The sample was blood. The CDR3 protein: CASSYGLEGETQYF. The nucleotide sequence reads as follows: TGTGCCAGCAGTTACGGGTTAGAAGGGGAGACCCAGTACTTC.